This TCR beta chain is drawn from a study of T cells after yellow fever vaccination. The study's findings and limits: Among primary-vaccination clones, most reappeared after the booster, at almost 98% for CD4 and roughly 90% for CD8. Highly abundant clonotypes carried over from the bulk population could end up in FACS-sorted repertoires as contaminants. The secondary response was weaker but peaked faster, day 5 versus 15.

For TCR, cDNA came from 5'RACE template switching, which added a universal primer site and UMIs. Each CDR3 protein gets one entry after TCRdb re-called the 5' RACE reads with MiXCR. The sample includes roughly 520,000 distinct CDR3 sequences, just over 20% seen only once; the top ten take roughly a sixth. At least ten counts were recorded for this clonotype. The antigen is unknown. V dropped 3 bases and J dropped 8; count of bases not matched to a gene: 7. Germline V gene data show CDR1 as SQVTM and CDR2 as ANQGSEA. This CDR3 is built from 14 residues. The sample in question was PBMCs, obtained less than 25 days after the first yellow fever vaccination. The chain is built from TRBV29-1 and TRBJ2-1, with 10 positions matching TRBD1. The sequence was obtained from a man younger than 35 who received the YFV17D yellow fever vaccine. CDR3 in amino acids: CSVERDRGFHEQFF. CDR3 coding DNA: TGCAGCGTTGAGCGGGACAGGGGTTTTCATGAGCAGTTCTTC.